This T cell receptor beta chain was retrieved from a study of T-cell memory formation after mild COVID-19. Study-level results: Contracting CD8+ clones were enriched in EMRA, CD4+ mainly in CM and EM.

Using constant-segment primers, 5'RACE produced TCR alpha and TCR beta cDNA libraries carrying sample barcodes and UMIs. TCRdb recomputed calls from the 5' RACE reads with MiXCR, one row per CDR3 protein. The table shows under 150,000 distinct CDR3 sequences, with about 20% occurring only once. As concerns this clonotype: The antigen is unknown.

V was pared by 1 base and J by 9 bases, with 25 bases between. Germline assignment: CDR1 SGHVS and CDR2 FNYEAQ. This CDR3 region has 18 residues. The gene calls are TRBV7-6 and TRBJ2-1, with a possible D match to TRBD2 (5 bases). The sequence derives from a man between 18 and 29 years old who had mild COVID-19 (a few samples of this study predate the infection). Cell type and time point are not known. The sample was PBMCs or a T cell subset sorted from them (not recorded which). The DNA of the CDR3 is TGTGCCAGCAGCTTAGAGGGTTGGTGGACTTTAAGTTTGGGTGAGCAGTTCTTC. Residues: CASSLEGWWTLSLGEQFF.